This TCR beta chain was retrieved from a study of CD8 T cells in ankylosing spondylitis. Study-wide results and caveats: What appeared characteristic of ankylosing spondylitis blood was a TCR beta motif of fewer than ten highly homologous variants. Disease-associated clonotypes exhibited CD8+ identity and were relatively infrequent in peripheral blood.

V dropped 0 bases and J dropped 1 base, with 12 bases sitting between them. Germline assignment: CDR1 MNHEY and CDR2 SVGEGT. The CDR3 totals 16 residues. A note on this clonotype: No antigen is known for it.

The authors made TCR beta libraries by quantitative 5'-RACE with molecular barcodes. A single record per CDR3 protein comes from TCRdb applying MiXCR to the 5' RACE reads. The repertoire holds 750,000 to 850,000 distinct CDR3 sequences, with around 11% as singletons. Sequenced: blood, either unsorted or a sorted T cell fraction (not recorded which). The origin of this receptor is a male donor with ankylosing spondylitis. The V and J genes are TRBV6-2 or TRBV6-3 and TRBJ1-1, with D unclear. The CDR3 reads CASSYSRAKKNTEAFF. CDR3 sequence (DNA): TGTGCCAGCAGTTACTCAAGAGCGAAGAAGAACACTGAAGCTTTCTTT.